This note documents a single T cell receptor (beta chain) sequence. The source of the sample is a study of shared clonotypes between healthy human individuals. V lost 9 bases, J lost 1 base, and 9 bases lay in between. Germline CDR1 reads MNHEY; CDR2 reads SMNVEV (reference sequence). CDR3 size: 12 residues. The material for each subset, its genomic DNA, was split evenly across several immunoSEQ plates. In the original processing: Because ImmunoSEQ provided only junction sequences with no quality scores, the filtering differed. Profiling relied on immunoSEQ multiplex PCR, and the TCRdb table lists in-frame clones only, not all of them. That table gives V, J and clone size, and the DNA gave D and trimming. The sample holds some 2.3 million clones, 80% to 95% seen once.

The sequence derives from a man younger than 30 in good health. Some clones in this sample may be carry-over from other donors' samples. This sequence joins TRBV27 and TRBJ1-1; D possibly corresponds to TRBD1 (5 bases). Sequencing input: naive CD4+ T cells from PBMCs. The subset: CD45RA+ positively selected. The CDR3 DNA reads TGTGCCAGGGGGGTAACGAACACTGAAGCTTTCTTT. This encodes CARGVTNTEAFF.